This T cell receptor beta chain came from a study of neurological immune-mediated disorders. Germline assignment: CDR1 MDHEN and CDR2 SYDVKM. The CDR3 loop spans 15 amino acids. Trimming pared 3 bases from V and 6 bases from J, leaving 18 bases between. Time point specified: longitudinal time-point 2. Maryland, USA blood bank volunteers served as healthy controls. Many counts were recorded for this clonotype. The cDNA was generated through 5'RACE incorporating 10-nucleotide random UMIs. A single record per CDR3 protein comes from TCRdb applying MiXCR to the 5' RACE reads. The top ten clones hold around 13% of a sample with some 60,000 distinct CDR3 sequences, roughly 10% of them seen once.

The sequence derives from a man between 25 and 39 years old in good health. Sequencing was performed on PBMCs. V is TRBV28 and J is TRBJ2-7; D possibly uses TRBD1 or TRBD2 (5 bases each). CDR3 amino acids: CASSLGRALFPEQYF. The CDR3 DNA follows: TGTGCCAGCAGTTTGGGGCGGGCGTTGTTTCCCGAGCAGTACTTC.